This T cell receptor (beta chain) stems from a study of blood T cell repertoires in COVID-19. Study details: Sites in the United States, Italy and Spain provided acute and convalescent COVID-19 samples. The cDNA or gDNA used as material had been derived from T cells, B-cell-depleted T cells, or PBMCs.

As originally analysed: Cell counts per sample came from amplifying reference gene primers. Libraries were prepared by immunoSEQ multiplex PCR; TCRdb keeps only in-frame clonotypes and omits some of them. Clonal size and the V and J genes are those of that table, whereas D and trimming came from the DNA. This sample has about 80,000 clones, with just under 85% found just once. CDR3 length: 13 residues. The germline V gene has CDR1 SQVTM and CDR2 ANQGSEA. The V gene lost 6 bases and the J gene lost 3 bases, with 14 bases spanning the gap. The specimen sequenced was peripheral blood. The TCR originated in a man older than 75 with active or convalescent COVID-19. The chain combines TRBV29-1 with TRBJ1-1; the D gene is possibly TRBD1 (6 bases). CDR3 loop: CSVQKGGDTEAFF. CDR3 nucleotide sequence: TGCAGCGTCCAAAAAGGGGGGGACACTGAAGCTTTCTTT.